This TCR beta chain was profiled in a study of blood T cell repertoires in COVID-19. CDR1 is MNHNY, CDR2 SVGAGI, per germline (reference sequence). Trimming took 0 bases from V and 0 from J, leaving 5 bases between them. The CDR3 consists of 15 residues. This clone appeared once. This table comes from immunoSEQ multiplex PCR, and its TCRdb copy is limited to in-frame clones, with some not included. The sample has 65,000 to 85,000 clones; 85% to 90% are singletons. The sequence was collected from a human donor in a cohort sampled during active COVID-19. The sample consisted of peripheral blood. The V gene is TRBV6-6, the J gene TRBJ2-2; D not certain. The CDR3 coding sequence is TGTGCCAGCAGTTACTCCCCAGCGAACACCGGGGAGCTGTTTTTT. It yields the protein CASSYSPANTGELFF.